The clone carrying this T cell receptor beta chain was seen just once. The method was immunoSEQ multiplex PCR; TCRdb's version includes in-frame clones alone and lacks a portion of them. This sample has about 120,000 clones; 82% occur once, and the top ten carry 4.5%. CDR3 length: 14 amino acids. Germline values: CDR1 SGHAT, CDR2 FQNNGV. The V gene lost 6 bases and the J gene lost 5 bases, with 16 bases spanning the gap. The source of the sample is a study of blood T cell repertoires in COVID-19. As for the study in general: T cells, B-cell-depleted T cells, or PBMCs provided the cDNA or gDNA that served as material.

This TCR was recovered from a woman aged 70-85 years with acute or convalescent COVID-19. The gene calls are TRBV11-2 and TRBJ2-5, with a weak D call TRBD1 (5 bases). Material: peripheral blood. CDR3 amino acids: CASSLGPGLETQYF. CDR3 DNA: TGTGCCAGCAGTTTGGGCCCAGGGTTGGAGACCCAGTACTTC. Combining the CDR3 with reference TRBV11-2 and TRBJ2-5 gives the whole variable domain EAGVAQSPRYKIIEKRQSVAFWCNPISGHATLYWYQQILGQGPKLLIQFQNNGVVDDSQLPKDRFSAERLKGVDSTLKIQPAKLEDSAVYLCASSLGPGLETQYFGPGTRLLVL.